The present T cell receptor (beta chain) was sequenced within a study of blood T cell repertoires in COVID-19. Looked up from germline, CDR1 is SGHRS and CDR2 is YFSETQ. Trimming cost V 3 bases and J 0 bases, with 21 bases left between them. This CDR3 region has 18 residues. The data were produced by immunoSEQ multiplex PCR, yet TCRdb's version contains in-frame clones alone and is incomplete. Among 150,000 or so clones, around 82% were seen once, and the ten largest hold over 12%. The specimen sequenced was peripheral blood. The gene calls are TRBV5-1 and TRBJ2-5, with D perhaps matching TRBD2 (5 bases). This TCR was sampled from a man younger than 30 with active or convalescent COVID-19. The CDR3 region has the DNA TGCGCCAGCAGCTCGGAGGTGCTTACGTACGAGTACCAAGAGACCCAGTACTTC. This sequence encodes CASSSEVLTYEYQETQYF.